This is a list of T cell receptor beta chains from one sample in a study of cytomegalovirus exposure and HLA in healthy donors. This table comes from immunoSEQ multiplex PCR, and its TCRdb copy is limited to in-frame clones, with some not included. Recorded for this sample: tens of thousands of clones. The specimen was PBMCs. The receptors originated from a man aged 35 to 55 in good health and CMV-seronegative. The CDR3 runs from the conserved cysteine through the conserved F or W. The order of the fields is V gene, J gene, D gene, CDR3 DNA, CDR3 protein. A D gene is named only where the DNA matches it firmly.

v_gene: TRBV6-1; j_gene: TRBJ2-2; d_gene: NA; CDR3nt: TGTGCCAGCAGTGTTGGTAGCTTGGACACCGGGGAGCTGTTTTTT; CDR3aa: CASSVGSLDTGELFF
v_gene: TRBV5-6; j_gene: TRBJ1-3; d_gene: NA; CDR3nt: TGTGCCAGCAGCCTGACCGGGGGAAACACCATATATTTT; CDR3aa: CASSLTGGNTIYF
v_gene: TRBV11-2; j_gene: TRBJ2-5; d_gene: NA; CDR3nt: TGTGCCAGCAGCTTAAGATGGGCAGGGGGGTTGGAGACCCAGTACTTC; CDR3aa: CASSLRWAGGLETQYF
v_gene: TRBV7-3; j_gene: TRBJ2-2; d_gene: NA; CDR3nt: TGTGCCAGCAGCTCCGGCGGAACGGCGAACACCGGGGAGCTGTTTTTT; CDR3aa: CASSSGGTANTGELFF
v_gene: TRBV5-5; j_gene: TRBJ2-7; d_gene: TRBD1; CDR3nt: TGTGCCAGCAGCCCTGGACAGGGTTGGTACGAGCAGTACTTC; CDR3aa: CASSPGQGWYEQYF
v_gene: TRBV5-1; j_gene: TRBJ1-4; d_gene: NA; CDR3nt: TGCGCCAGCAGCGTGACAGCAACTAATGAAAAACTGTTTTTT; CDR3aa: CASSVTATNEKLFF
v_gene: TRBV6-6; j_gene: TRBJ2-1; d_gene: NA; CDR3nt: TGTGCCGTATCGTCCGGGAATGAGCAGTTCTTC; CDR3aa: CAVSSGNEQFF
v_gene: TRBV7-3; j_gene: TRBJ2-2; d_gene: TRBD2; CDR3nt: TGTGCCAGCAGCTATCTAGCGGGGGCCTCGAACACCGGGGAGCTGTTTTTT; CDR3aa: CASSYLAGASNTGELFF
v_gene: TRBV6-5; j_gene: TRBJ1-6; d_gene: TRBD1; CDR3nt: TGTGCCAGCAGGGACAGGGGAGGGAATTCACCCCTCCACTTT; CDR3aa: CASRDRGGNSPLHF
v_gene: TRBV6-5; j_gene: TRBJ1-1; d_gene: TRBD1; CDR3nt: TGTGCCAGCAGGATTGGACAGGGGATGGGCGCTTTCTTT; CDR3aa: CASRIGQGMGAFF
v_gene: TRBV2; j_gene: TRBJ1-5; d_gene: NA; CDR3nt: TGTGCCAGCCGCTCGAGTAGCAATCAGCCCCAGCATTTT; CDR3aa: CASRSSSNQPQHF
v_gene: TRBV30; j_gene: TRBJ2-3; d_gene: NA; CDR3nt: TGTGCCTCGACCCCGGGACTGCAACTTAGCACAGATACGCAGTATTTT; CDR3aa: CASTPGLQLSTDTQYF
v_gene: TRBV18; j_gene: TRBJ1-5; d_gene: NA; CDR3nt: TGTGCCAGCTCACCAACGGGAGATCAGCCCCAGCATTTT; CDR3aa: CASSPTGDQPQHF
v_gene: TRBV13; j_gene: TRBJ1-6; d_gene: NA; CDR3nt: TGTGCCAGCAGCTTAGAGTTCGGAGGGTACAATTCACCCCTCCACTTT; CDR3aa: CASSLEFGGYNSPLHF
v_gene: TRBV7-8; j_gene: TRBJ2-2; d_gene: TRBD1; CDR3nt: TGTGCCAGTATTTCCGGGACAGGGGCCACCGGGGAGCTGTTTTTT; CDR3aa: CASISGTGATGELFF
v_gene: TRBV10-1; j_gene: TRBJ2-3; d_gene: TRBD2; CDR3nt: TGCGCCAGCAGTTCCGGGACTAGCGGGGGGAAATACACAGATACGCAGTATTTT; CDR3aa: CASSSGTSGGKYTDTQYF
v_gene: TRBV6-4; j_gene: TRBJ1-1; d_gene: TRBD1; CDR3nt: TGTGCCAGCAGTGCTCAGGGGGACACTGAAGCTTTCTTT; CDR3aa: CASSAQGDTEAFF
v_gene: TRBV6-5; j_gene: TRBJ1-2; d_gene: NA; CDR3nt: TGTGCCAGCAGTTTTGGGGGGAGAAGCAACTATGGCTACACCTTC; CDR3aa: CASSFGGRSNYGYTF
v_gene: TRBV6-9; j_gene: TRBJ2-2; d_gene: TRBD2; CDR3nt: TGTGCCACCGGAGTAGCGGGGGGCGCGAACACCGGGGAGCTGTTTTTT; CDR3aa: CATGVAGGANTGELFF
v_gene: TRBV4-2; j_gene: TRBJ2-1; d_gene: NA; CDR3nt: TGTGCCAGCAGCCAAGAATCACAGGGTATTACGTTTGAGCAGTTCTTC; CDR3aa: CASSQESQGITFEQFF
v_gene: TRBV20-1; j_gene: TRBJ1-1; d_gene: NA; CDR3nt: TGCGGGCAGAATCTGAACACTGAAGCTTTCTTT; CDR3aa: CGQNLNTEAFF
v_gene: TRBV9; j_gene: TRBJ2-1; d_gene: TRBD1; CDR3nt: TGTGCCAGCAGTCCCGGACAGGAATGGTACAATGAGCAGTTCTTC; CDR3aa: CASSPGQEWYNEQFF
v_gene: TRBV7-9; j_gene: TRBJ1-1; d_gene: NA; CDR3nt: TGTGCCAGCAGCCCTTCGCAGGGGACAGCTTTCTTT; CDR3aa: CASSPSQGTAFF
v_gene: TRBV6-4; j_gene: TRBJ2-6; d_gene: NA; CDR3nt: TGTGCCAGGAGAAACGGACTGACTCTCAACGTCCTGACTTTC; CDR3aa: CARRNGLTLNVLTF
v_gene: TRBV6-1; j_gene: TRBJ2-3; d_gene: TRBD1; CDR3nt: TGTGCCAGCAGCCGGGACAGGGGTAAAGATACGCAGTATTTT; CDR3aa: CASSRDRGKDTQYF
v_gene: TRBV7-9; j_gene: TRBJ2-7; d_gene: TRBD2; CDR3nt: TGTGCCAGCAGCTCTAGCGGTGGAATAGCGAGCTCCTACGAGCAGTACTTC; CDR3aa: CASSSSGGIASSYEQYF
v_gene: TRBV9; j_gene: TRBJ1-3; d_gene: NA; CDR3nt: TGTGCCAGCAGCCCTCGACAGGATTCACCCTCTGGAAACACCATATATTTT; CDR3aa: CASSPRQDSPSGNTIYF
v_gene: TRBV29-1; j_gene: TRBJ1-5; d_gene: NA; CDR3nt: TGCAGCGTTTCCGTCCAGGCCAATCAGCCCCAGCATTTT; CDR3aa: CSVSVQANQPQHF
v_gene: TRBV5-1; j_gene: TRBJ2-1; d_gene: TRBD1; CDR3nt: TGCGCCAGCAGCTTCGGGACAGGGGGACGTGAGCAGTTCTTC; CDR3aa: CASSFGTGGREQFF
v_gene: TRBV30; j_gene: TRBJ1-1; d_gene: TRBD1; CDR3nt: TGTGCCTACCAGATGGACAGGGTGACTGAAGCTTTCTTT; CDR3aa: CAYQMDRVTEAFF
v_gene: TRBV2; j_gene: TRBJ2-7; d_gene: TRBD2; CDR3nt: TGTGCCATAATAGCGGGGAGCTCCTACGAGCAGTACTTC; CDR3aa: CAIIAGSSYEQYF
v_gene: TRBV19; j_gene: TRBJ2-5; d_gene: TRBD2; CDR3nt: TGTGCCAGTAGTATACGGGCGAGCTCTGGGAGGGGGACCCAGTACTTC; CDR3aa: CASSIRASSGRGTQYF
v_gene: TRBV6-1; j_gene: TRBJ1-6; d_gene: TRBD1; CDR3nt: TGTGCCAGCAGTGAAGGATGGGACAGGGGATTACCCCTCCACTTT; CDR3aa: CASSEGWDRGLPLHF
v_gene: TRBV6-5; j_gene: TRBJ2-2; d_gene: TRBD1; CDR3nt: TGTGCCAGCAAGGGACAGGGTAACACCGGGGAGCTGTTTTTT; CDR3aa: CASKGQGNTGELFF
v_gene: TRBV5-4; j_gene: TRBJ2-5; d_gene: TRBD1; CDR3nt: TGTGCCAGCGGCCGGACAGGGAGGGAGACCCAGTACTTC; CDR3aa: CASGRTGRETQYF
v_gene: TRBV7-9; j_gene: TRBJ1-5; d_gene: NA; CDR3nt: TGTGCCAGCAGCGACCCCCGGGGGCCCCAGCATTTT; CDR3aa: CASSDPRGPQHF
v_gene: TRBV6-5; j_gene: TRBJ1-1; d_gene: TRBD1; CDR3nt: TGTGCCAGCAGTTCCCCGGCAGACAGGGGTGGCACTGAAGCTTTCTTT; CDR3aa: CASSSPADRGGTEAFF
v_gene: TRBV9; j_gene: TRBJ1-2; d_gene: NA; CDR3nt: TGTGCCAGCACCAAGGAGGGGCAGAACTATGGCTACACCTTC; CDR3aa: CASTKEGQNYGYTF
v_gene: TRBV6-1; j_gene: TRBJ1-2; d_gene: NA; CDR3nt: TGTGCCAGCACCTCTGGGGGGACGGGATCCTATGGCTACACCTTC; CDR3aa: CASTSGGTGSYGYTF
v_gene: TRBV10-3; j_gene: TRBJ2-5; d_gene: TRBD1; CDR3nt: TGTGCCATCAGTGATAGGGACAGGTCGCAAGAGACCCAGTACTTC; CDR3aa: CAISDRDRSQETQYF
v_gene: TRBV5-1; j_gene: TRBJ2-1; d_gene: NA; CDR3nt: TGCGCCAGCAGCGGGATGCAACCAGGGGCCAATGAGCAGTTCTTC; CDR3aa: CASSGMQPGANEQFF
v_gene: TRBV10-1; j_gene: TRBJ1-3; d_gene: NA; CDR3nt: TGCGCCAGCAGTGTGAGGTTGACGAAATCTGGAAACACCATATATTTT; CDR3aa: CASSVRLTKSGNTIYF
v_gene: TRBV27; j_gene: TRBJ2-1; d_gene: TRBD2; CDR3nt: TGTGCCAGCAGTTCGGAGCGGGGGGTTAACAATGAGCAGTTCTTC; CDR3aa: CASSSERGVNNEQFF
v_gene: TRBV6-1; j_gene: TRBJ2-7; d_gene: TRBD2; CDR3nt: TGTGCCAGCAGTGATGAGCGGGGGTCCTACGAGCAGTACTTC; CDR3aa: CASSDERGSYEQYF
v_gene: TRBV18; j_gene: TRBJ2-3; d_gene: NA; CDR3nt: TGTGCCAGCTCACCCTCACTAGTCCAAGGCACAGATACGCAGTATTTT; CDR3aa: CASSPSLVQGTDTQYF
v_gene: TRBV5-1; j_gene: TRBJ1-1; d_gene: NA; CDR3nt: TGCGCCAGCAGCCTCCAATGGAGGAACACTGAAGCTTTCTTT; CDR3aa: CASSLQWRNTEAFF
v_gene: TRBV15; j_gene: TRBJ2-5; d_gene: NA; CDR3nt: TGTGCCACCAGCAGAGACAGGGTACACCAAGAGACCCAGTACTTC; CDR3aa: CATSRDRVHQETQYF
v_gene: TRBV29-1; j_gene: TRBJ2-1; d_gene: NA; CDR3nt: TGCAGCGTTGATTCCCCCCGCTCCTACAATGAGCAGTTCTTC; CDR3aa: CSVDSPRSYNEQFF
v_gene: TRBV4-1; j_gene: TRBJ2-6; d_gene: TRBD1; CDR3nt: TGCGCCAGCAGCCACGGGACAGGGAGCTCTGGGGCCAACGTCCTGACTTTC; CDR3aa: CASSHGTGSSGANVLTF
v_gene: TRBV7-2; j_gene: TRBJ2-7; d_gene: NA; CDR3nt: TGTGCCAGCAGCTCGGACAGTAATGAGCAGTACTTC; CDR3aa: CASSSDSNEQYF
v_gene: TRBV6-1; j_gene: TRBJ2-7; d_gene: TRBD2; CDR3nt: TGTGCCAGCAGCGGGACTAGCGGCGGTTATGACGAGCAGTACTTC; CDR3aa: CASSGTSGGYDEQYF